Sequencing of this T cell receptor beta chain was carried out in a study of blood T cell repertoires in COVID-19. Whole-study context: Sites in the United States, Italy and Spain provided acute and convalescent COVID-19 samples. The analysed material was cDNA or gDNA that came from T cells, B-cell-depleted T cells, or PBMCs.

TCRdb's copy holds only in-frame clones and misses some; the assay was immunoSEQ multiplex PCR. The data show almost 50,000 clones, with about 80% seen just once and 25% held by the top ten. The CDR3 has 13 residues. Germline V gene sequence: CDR1 SGHTA, CDR2 FQGNSA. V was trimmed by 5 bases and J by 3 bases, leaving 8 bases between them. Sequenced input: peripheral blood. The rearrangement joins TRBV7-2 to TRBJ1-3; TRBD1 might be the D (5 bases). The clonotype was recovered from a man in his 70s with acute or convalescent COVID-19. The chain's CDR3 is CASSRTHGNTIYF. The CDR3 DNA is TGTGCCAGCAGCCGGACACATGGAAACACCATATATTTT. Drawing the rest from reference TRBV7-2 and TRBJ1-3, the complete variable domain is GAGVSQSPSNKVTEKGKDVELRCDPISGHTALYWYRQSLGQGLEFLIYFQGNSAPDKSGLPSDRFSAERTGGSVSTLTIQRTQQEDSAVYLCASSRTHGNTIYFGEGSWLTVV.